The source of this TCR beta chain is a study of blood T cell repertoires in COVID-19. Study-wide background: From the United States, Italy and Spain came samples of acute and convalescent COVID-19. The cDNA or gDNA used as material had been derived from T cells, B-cell-depleted T cells, or PBMCs.

The sample holds one count of this clone. Per the study methods: Estimation of nucleated cell counts was performed using reference gene primer amplification. Using immunoSEQ multiplex PCR, the repertoire was profiled, and TCRdb retains in-frame clones only, with some absent. For V, J and clone size, that table is used; D and trimming come from the DNA. Among about 180,000 clones listed, more than 85% were seen once. Sequenced: peripheral blood. The source is a woman in her twenties or thirties with active or convalescent COVID-19.

The CDR3 coding sequence is TGTGCCAGCAGTGAAAGGGGGGAGGGGCAGTTCTTC. Translating gives CASSERGEGQFF. The V gene is TRBV2, the J gene TRBJ2-1; D might be TRBD2 (7 bases). Between the trimmed V and J ends, which lost 2 bases and 12 bases, there was a span of 11 bases. Germline-derived CDR1 and CDR2 are SNHLY and FYNNEI. CDR3 length equals 12 residues.